This passage covers 31 T cell receptor beta chains from one sample sequenced in a study of cytomegalovirus exposure and HLA in healthy donors listed by TCRdb under 2017. To prepare the library, the immunoSEQ multiplex PCR assay was applied. A mixture of 60 forward primers for TCR Vbeta segments and 13 reverse primers for TCR Jbeta segments was used in the multiplex PCR. The clones in this table, taken by TCRdb from immuneACCESS, are in-frame only. Not every clone is retained; where verified, under half of the shortfall comes from an unresolved V gene, and the cause of the rest is unknown. Within this sample are roughly 140,000 clones, with around 79% of them counted one time only. The biggest ten clones account for about 4% of the sample. The sequenced material came from PBMCs. Receptors originate from a human donor in good health.

The chain employs TRBV6-6 and TRBJ2-3; D may be TRBD2 (6 bases). Trimming pared 6 bases from V and 7 bases from J, leaving 11 bases between. The CDR3 runs to 12 residues. CDR1 MNHNY and CDR2 SVGAGI come from the germline V gene (reference sequence). The CDR3 DNA reads TGTGCCAGCAGCCGCGGGATGAATACGCAGTATTTT. Translation: CASSRGMNTQYF.

The chain links TRBV10-3 to TRBJ1-1; 7 bases are shared with TRBD1. In germline, CDR1 is ENHRY, CDR2 SYGVKD. The J segment lost 4 bases and the V segment lost 4 bases, leaving 3 bases of the junction unmatched. The CDR3 is made up of 13 amino acids. The CDR3 protein is CAISGTGGTEAFF. CDR3 in DNA: TGTGCCATCAGTGGGACAGGTGGCACTGAAGCTTTCTTT.

This clone was seen more than once but under ten times. The chain combines TRBV30 with TRBJ1-3; no reliable D call. CDR3 length: 13 residues. The germline gives CDR1 GTSNPN, CDR2 SVGIG (reference sequence). Between the trimmed V and J ends, which lost 2 bases and 0 bases, there was a span of 5 bases. CDR3 residues: CAWSSDSGNTIYF. CDR3 bases: TGTGCCTGGAGTAGCGACTCTGGAAACACCATATATTTT.

This clone occurred once. The chain uses TRBV25-1 and TRBJ2-1; D unresolved. The CDR3 has 13 residues. In germline, CDR1 is MGHDK, CDR2 SYGVNS. Trimming left V 4 bases short and J 4 bases short, with 8 bases between. The CDR3 bases are TGTGCCAGCAGTGGAACTAAATACAATGAGCAGTTCTTC. Protein: CASSGTKYNEQFF.

The V gene is TRBV18, the J gene TRBJ2-2, with D unclear. Germline CDR1 reads KGHSH; CDR2 reads LQKENI. V was shortened by 1 base and J by 1 base, with 7 bases between the two germline ends. The length of the CDR3 is 15 residues. CDR3 sequence (DNA): TGTGCCAGCTCACCACGTCATTGGAACACCGGGGAGCTGTTTTTT. This gives the protein CASSPRHWNTGELFF.

V usage is TRBV7-2 and J usage is TRBJ2-1; 8 bases agree with TRBD2. The CDR3 extends over 16 amino acids. V lost 0 bases, J lost 5 bases, and 6 bases stayed unmatched. Germline V lookup: CDR1 SGHTA, CDR2 FQGNSA. The CDR3 protein is CASSLAGLVPNNEQFF. In DNA, the CDR3 is TGTGCCAGCAGCTTAGCGGGACTAGTTCCCAACAATGAGCAGTTCTTC. Drawing the rest from reference TRBV7-2 and TRBJ2-1, the complete variable domain is GAGVSQSPSNKVTEKGKDVELRCDPISGHTALYWYRQSLGQGLEFLIYFQGNSAPDKSGLPSDRFSAERTGGSVSTLTIQRTQQEDSAVYLCASSLAGLVPNNEQFFGPGTRLTVL.

The chain links TRBV7-9 to TRBJ1-3; tentative D call: TRBD1 (5 bases). Germline V gene lookup returns CDR1 SEHNR and CDR2 FQNEAQ (reference sequence). The germline V and J ends were trimmed by 4 bases and 8 bases, with 12 bases remaining between them. The CDR3 spans 13 residues. This CDR3 reads CASSSIGGDTIYF. CDR3 bases: TGTGCCAGCAGCTCCATTGGGGGGGACACCATATATTTT.

In DNA, the CDR3 is TGTGCCAGCACGGGACTAGCGGAATACAATGAGCAGTTCTTC. Protein product: CASTGLAEYNEQFF. The genes are TRBV21-1 and TRBJ2-1; whether TRBD2, the table's D call, matches the DNA was not checked. TRBV21-1 is a listed pseudogene. The CDR3 has 14 amino acids.

J is TRBJ1-5 and V is TRBV19, with 7 nucleotides matching TRBD1. With V trimmed by 5 bases and J by 6 bases, 7 bases remained unmatched. The CDR3 runs to 14 residues. The germline V gene has CDR1 LNHDA and CDR2 SQIVND (reference sequence). The DNA for the CDR3 is TGTGCCAGTAGTCCAGTCAGGGGGGCTCAGCCCCAGCATTTT. Protein product: CASSPVRGAQPQHF.

The CDR3 nucleotides read TGTGCCAGCAGTTGGGACGGCGGACAGCCCTATGGCTACACCTTC. Translating it yields CASSWDGGQPYGYTF. The chain uses TRBV6-5 and TRBJ1-2; TRBD1 is a possible D gene (6 bases). The germline V and J ends were trimmed by 4 bases and 4 bases, with 16 bases remaining between them. This CDR3 has 15 residues. Germline V gene lookup returns CDR1 MNHEY and CDR2 SVGAGI.

The V call is TRBV2, the J call TRBJ2-2, with 10 bases lining up with TRBD2. CDR1 and CDR2 from the germline V gene are SNHLY and FYNNEI. V trimming: 6 bases; J trimming: 4 bases; junction bases outside the gene matches: 2. CDR3 length equals 14 residues. The DNA for the CDR3 is TGTGCCAGCAGGGGACTAGCGAGCACCGGGGAGCTGTTTTTT. This gives the protein CASRGLASTGELFF.

Worth noting for this clone: Other DNA sequences within the sample encode an identical CDR3. J is TRBJ2-7 and V is TRBV29-1; D is ambiguous. V lost 5 bases, J lost 3 bases, and 8 bases lay in between. The CDR3 contains 11 residues. The germline gives CDR1 SQVTM, CDR2 ANQGSEA. CDR3 loop: CSVLRDYEQYF. DNA of the CDR3: TGCAGCGTTCTTCGCGACTACGAGCAGTACTTC.

V gene TRBV7-9 combines with J gene TRBJ2-2, with 7 bases lining up with TRBD1. J was trimmed by 4 bases and V by 4 bases; bases with no gene match: 9. This CDR3 is built from 16 residues. The germline V gene encodes CDR1 SEHNR and CDR2 FQNEAQ (reference sequence). CDR3 sequence: CASSSTDTGATGELFF. For the CDR3, the DNA is TGTGCCAGCAGCTCGACTGATACAGGGGCCACCGGGGAGCTGTTTTTT. Together with reference TRBV7-9 and TRBJ2-2, the CDR3 gives the full variable domain: DTGVSQNPRHKITKRGQNVTFRCDPISEHNRLYWYRQTLGQGPEFLTYFQNEAQLEKSRLLSDRFSAERPKGSFSTLEIQRTEQGDSAMYLCASSSTDTGATGELFFGEGSRLTVL.

This sequence joins TRBV30 and TRBJ1-6; D is undetermined. This CDR3 region has 14 residues. Trimming pared 0 bases from V and 7 bases from J, leaving 10 bases between. From germline, CDR1 is GTSNPN and CDR2 SVGIG (reference sequence). The CDR3 loop reads CAWSVWNRNSPLHF. In DNA form, the CDR3 reads TGTGCCTGGAGTGTATGGAACAGAAATTCACCCCTCCACTTT.

The chain employs TRBV10-1 and TRBJ1-2; no reliable D call. The germline V gene encodes CDR1 WNHNN and CDR2 SYGVQD (reference sequence). The CDR3 consists of 15 residues. The germline V and J ends were trimmed by 3 bases and 6 bases, with 17 bases remaining between them. The CDR3 region is CASSDDLGREDGYTF. For the CDR3, the DNA is TGCGCCAGCAGTGATGATCTAGGGAGGGAAGATGGCTACACCTTC.

This sequence joins TRBV6-4 and TRBJ1-1, with D perhaps TRBD1 (6 bases). The CDR3 is 15 residues long. Germline CDR1 reads MRHNA; CDR2 reads SNTAGT. The V gene lost 1 base and the J gene lost 0 bases, with 9 bases spanning the gap. The CDR3 here is CASSDLTGLNTEAFF. The CDR3 region has the DNA TGTGCCAGCAGTGACTTAACAGGGCTGAACACTGAAGCTTTCTTT.

The rearrangement links TRBV10-3 to TRBJ1-2; D not certain. The germline V and J ends were trimmed by 0 bases and 3 bases, with 11 bases remaining between them. The germline V gene has CDR1 ENHRY and CDR2 SYGVKD. The CDR3 has 15 amino acids. The CDR3 DNA follows: TGTGCCATCAGTGAGTCGTTTCGTTCAGACTATGGCTACACCTTC. Protein: CAISESFRSDYGYTF.

The chain recombines TRBV29-1 with TRBJ1-2, with a weak D call TRBD1 (6 bases). Trimming pared 6 bases from V and 1 base from J, leaving 9 bases between. The CDR3 covers 12 residues. In germline, CDR1 is SQVTM, CDR2 ANQGSEA. Here the CDR3 DNA reads TGCAGCGTCCAACAGGGTAACTATGGCTACACCTTC. Its translation: CSVQQGNYGYTF.

This chain connects TRBV7-2 to TRBJ2-2, with 10 bases matching TRBD2. Trimming at V came to 2 bases and at J to 1 base, leaving 1 base not matched to a gene. The CDR3 length is 16 residues. The germline V gene has CDR1 SGHTA and CDR2 FQGNSA. CDR3 sequence reads: CASSLTSGKNTGELFF. In DNA, the CDR3 is TGTGCCAGCAGCTTAACTAGCGGGAAGAACACCGGGGAGCTGTTTTTT.

On this clone itself: Germline and junction disagree at one end, which may indicate a read error. The chain has TRBV7-9 and TRBJ2-7; D is undetermined. Germline assignment: CDR1 SEHNR and CDR2 FQNEAQ (reference sequence). This CDR3 region has 8 residues. The CDR3 coding sequence is TGTTCCAGCGACTTCCCGTACTTC. It yields the protein CSSDFPYF.

The V call is TRBV7-9, the J call TRBJ2-7; 12 positions agree with TRBD2. This CDR3 region has 17 residues. After removal of 3 bases from V and 3 bases from J, the junction contained 9 bases not matched to a gene. Germline-derived CDR1 and CDR2 are SEHNR and FQNEAQ (reference sequence). CDR3 nucleotides: TGTGCCAGCAGCTTGCCCGGGACTAGCGGGCGGAGCTACGAGCAGTACTTC. This gives the protein CASSLPGTSGRSYEQYF.

CDR3 coding DNA: TGTGCCAGCAGCGTCGGTTCTCGCCGCTCCTACGAGCAGTACTTC. This gives the protein CASSVGSRRSYEQYF. This chain links TRBV11-2 with TRBJ2-7, with unresolved D. This CDR3 comprises 15 residues. The germline V and J ends were trimmed by 5 bases and 0 bases, with 14 bases remaining between them. CDR1 and CDR2 (germline): SGHAT, FQNNGV.

The V and J genes are TRBV7-9 and TRBJ2-2; 8 bases fit TRBD2. Germline CDR1 and CDR2: SEHNR and FQNEAQ (reference sequence). The CDR3 length is 16 residues. V gave up 2 bases and J gave up 8 bases; unmatched junction bases: 10. CDR3 nucleotides: TGTGCCAGCAGCTTAACCGGGACTAGACGAACAGGGGAGCTGTTTTTT. Its translation: CASSLTGTRRTGELFF.

The chain has TRBV5-1 and TRBJ2-4, with TRBD1 as a possible D gene (5 bases). V gave up 7 bases and J gave up 7 bases, with 15 bases separating them. Germline V gene sequence: CDR1 SGHRS, CDR2 YFSETQ. This CDR3 region has 13 residues. The CDR3 coding sequence is TGCGCCAGCGCTTTGGGGCCCGGGAACATTCAGTACTTC. Translated: CASALGPGNIQYF.

This clone was seen only once. The chain recombines TRBV19 with TRBJ2-1; the D gene is possibly TRBD2 (6 bases). CDR1 is LNHDA and CDR2 is SQIVND in the germline V gene (reference sequence). The CDR3 runs 13 residues. Trimming stripped 5 bases from V and 13 bases from J, with 18 bases between. The CDR3 loop is CASSVMPPGDQFF. CDR3 in DNA: TGTGCCAGTAGTGTGATGCCCCCGGGGGATCAGTTCTTC.

The genes are TRBV5-6 and TRBJ2-7; TRBD1 might be the D (6 bases). V was cut by 3 bases and J by 6 bases, with 16 bases left in between. The germline V gene encodes CDR1 SGHDT and CDR2 YYEEEE. This CDR3 contains 14 residues. The DNA of the CDR3 is TGTGCCAGCAGCTCCCCCGGACAGATCTCCGAGCAGTACTTC. Its protein is CASSSPGQISEQYF.

This chain uses TRBV7-9 with TRBJ2-3; TRBD2 agrees at 7 bases. This CDR3 has 16 residues. J lost 2 bases, V lost 2 bases, and 7 bases had no gene match. Germline values: CDR1 SEHNR, CDR2 FQNEAQ (reference sequence). CDR3 sequence: CASSLWGGKNTDTQYF. The CDR3 region has the DNA TGTGCCAGCAGCTTATGGGGGGGAAAGAACACAGATACGCAGTATTTT.

The chain combines TRBV7-2 with TRBJ2-3, with 8 positions matching TRBD2. Looked up from germline, CDR1 is SGHTA and CDR2 is FQGNSA. The J segment lost 6 bases and the V segment lost 0 bases, leaving 5 bases of the junction unmatched. The CDR3 length is 15 residues. The CDR3 loop is CASSLAGTSRDTQYF. The CDR3 region has the DNA TGTGCCAGCAGCTTAGCCGGGACTAGTAGGGATACGCAGTATTTT. The complete variable domain, with remaining parts taken from reference TRBV7-2 and TRBJ2-3, reads GAGVSQSPSNKVTEKGKDVELRCDPISGHTALYWYRQSLGQGLEFLIYFQGNSAPDKSGLPSDRFSAERTGGSVSTLTIQRTQQEDSAVYLCASSLAGTSRDTQYFGPGTRLTVL.

V gene TRBV7-9 combines with J gene TRBJ1-6; TRBD1 aligns across 7 bases. The CDR3 runs to 15 residues. V dropped 4 bases and J dropped 10; count of bases not matched to a gene: 10. Germline V gene sequence: CDR1 SEHNR, CDR2 FQNEAQ (reference sequence). The CDR3 loop reads CASSSSDRVNSPLHF. The CDR3 region has the DNA TGTGCCAGCAGCTCCAGTGACAGGGTAAACTCACCCCTCCACTTT.

The rearrangement uses TRBV18 and TRBJ2-2; no firm D call. The CDR3 length is 15 residues. The ends were cut back, 1 base at V and 5 bases at J, with 11 bases in the middle. Germline V gene data show CDR1 as KGHSH and CDR2 as LQKENI. The CDR3 DNA is TGTGCCAGCTCACCACGAAACTCCCGGACCGGGGAGCTGTTTTTT. Protein product: CASSPRNSRTGELFF.

In this sample, this clone turned up a few times. The rearrangement uses TRBV5-4 and TRBJ2-7, with 7 bases lining up with TRBD1. The ends lost 0 bases at V and 3 bases at J; junction bases unmatched: 6. Per germline, CDR1 SGHNT and CDR2 YYREEE (reference sequence). The CDR3 totals 15 residues. The CDR3 DNA sequence: TGTGCCAGCAGCTTGGGGACCGGGACAGACTACGAGCAGTACTTC. This translates into CASSLGTGTDYEQYF.